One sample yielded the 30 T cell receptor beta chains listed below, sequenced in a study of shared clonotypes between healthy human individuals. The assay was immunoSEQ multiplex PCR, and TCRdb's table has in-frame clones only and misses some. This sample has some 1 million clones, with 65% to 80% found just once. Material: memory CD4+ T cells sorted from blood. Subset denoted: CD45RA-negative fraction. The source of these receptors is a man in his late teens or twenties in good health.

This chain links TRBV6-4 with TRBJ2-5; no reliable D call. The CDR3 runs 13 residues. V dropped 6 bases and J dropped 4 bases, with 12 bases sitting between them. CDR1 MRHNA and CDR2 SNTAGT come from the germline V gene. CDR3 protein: CASSPGLGETQYF. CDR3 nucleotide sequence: TGTGCCAGCAGCCCCGGCCTAGGAGAGACCCAGTACTTC.

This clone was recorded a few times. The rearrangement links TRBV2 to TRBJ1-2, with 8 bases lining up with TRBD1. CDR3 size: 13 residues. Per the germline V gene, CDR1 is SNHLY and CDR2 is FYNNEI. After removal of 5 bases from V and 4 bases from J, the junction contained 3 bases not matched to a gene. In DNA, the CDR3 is TGTGCCAGCAGTCTGACAGGGGTCTATGGCTACACCTTC. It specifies CASSLTGVYGYTF.

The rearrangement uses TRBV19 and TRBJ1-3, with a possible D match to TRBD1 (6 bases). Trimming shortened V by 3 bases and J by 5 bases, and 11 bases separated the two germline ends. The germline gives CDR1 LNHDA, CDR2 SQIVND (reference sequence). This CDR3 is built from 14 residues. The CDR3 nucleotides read TGTGCCAGTAGTATGTACGGGGGCCGAAACACCATATATTTT. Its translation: CASSMYGGRNTIYF.

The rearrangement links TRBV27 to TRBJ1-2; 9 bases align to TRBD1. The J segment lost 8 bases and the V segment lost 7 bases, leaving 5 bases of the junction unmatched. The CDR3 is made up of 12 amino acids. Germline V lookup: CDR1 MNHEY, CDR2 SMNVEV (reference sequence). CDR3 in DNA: TGTGCCAGCACTACAGGGGGCAGGGGCTACACCTTC. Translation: CASTTGGRGYTF.

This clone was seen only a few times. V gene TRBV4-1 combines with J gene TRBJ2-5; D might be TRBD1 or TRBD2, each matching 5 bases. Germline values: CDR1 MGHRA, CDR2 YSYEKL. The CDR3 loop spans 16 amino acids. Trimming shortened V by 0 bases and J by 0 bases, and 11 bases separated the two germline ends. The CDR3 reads CASSQELEGHQETQYF. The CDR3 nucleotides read TGCGCCAGCAGCCAAGAGCTTGAGGGACACCAAGAGACCCAGTACTTC.

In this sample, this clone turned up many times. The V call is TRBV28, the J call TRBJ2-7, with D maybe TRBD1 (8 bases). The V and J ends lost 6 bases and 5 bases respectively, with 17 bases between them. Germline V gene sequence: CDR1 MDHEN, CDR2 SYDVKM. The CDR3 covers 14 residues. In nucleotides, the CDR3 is TGTGCCAGCAGAAGAACAGGGGGGGACCACGAGCAGTACTTC. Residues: CASRRTGGDHEQYF.

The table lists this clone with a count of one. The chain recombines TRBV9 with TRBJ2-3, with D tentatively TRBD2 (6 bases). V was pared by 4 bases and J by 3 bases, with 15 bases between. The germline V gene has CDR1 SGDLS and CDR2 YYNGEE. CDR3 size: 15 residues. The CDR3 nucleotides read TGTGCCAGCAGCCTTGCGGGGAACCCTACAGATACGCAGTATTTT. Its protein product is CASSLAGNPTDTQYF.

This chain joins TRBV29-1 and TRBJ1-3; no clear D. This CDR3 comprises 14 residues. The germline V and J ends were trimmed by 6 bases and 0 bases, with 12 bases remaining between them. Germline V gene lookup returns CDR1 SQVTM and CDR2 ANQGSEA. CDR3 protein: CSVADSRSGNTIYF. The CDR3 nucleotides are TGCAGCGTCGCTGACTCCCGCTCTGGAAACACCATATATTTT.

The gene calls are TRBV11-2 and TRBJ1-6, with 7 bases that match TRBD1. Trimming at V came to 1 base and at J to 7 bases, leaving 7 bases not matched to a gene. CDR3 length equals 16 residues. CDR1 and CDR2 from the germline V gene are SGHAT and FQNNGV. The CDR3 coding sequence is TGTGCCAGCAGCTTAGGACAGGGCTTTGGAAATTCACCCCTCCACTTT. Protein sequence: CASSLGQGFGNSPLHF.

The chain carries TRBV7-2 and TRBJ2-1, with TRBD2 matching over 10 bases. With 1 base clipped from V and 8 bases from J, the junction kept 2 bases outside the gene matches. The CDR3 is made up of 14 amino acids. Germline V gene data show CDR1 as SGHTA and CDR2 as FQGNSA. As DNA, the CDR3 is TGTGCCAGCAGCTTAGACAGCGGGAGGGATGAGCAGTTCTTC. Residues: CASSLDSGRDEQFF.

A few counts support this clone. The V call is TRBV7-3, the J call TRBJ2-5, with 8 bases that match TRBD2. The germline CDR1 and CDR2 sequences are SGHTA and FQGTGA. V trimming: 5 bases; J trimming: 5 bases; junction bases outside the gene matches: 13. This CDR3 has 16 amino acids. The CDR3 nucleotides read TGTGCCAGCAGCCCTAAGGGTCCTAGCGGGCGGGAGACCCAGTACTTC. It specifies CASSPKGPSGRETQYF.

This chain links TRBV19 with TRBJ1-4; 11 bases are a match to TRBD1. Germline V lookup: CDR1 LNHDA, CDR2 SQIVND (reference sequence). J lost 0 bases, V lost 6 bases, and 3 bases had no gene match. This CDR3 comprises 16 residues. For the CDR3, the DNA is TGTGCCAGTAGGGACAGGGGGCGAACAACTAATGAAAAACTGTTTTTT. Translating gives CASRDRGRTTNEKLFF.

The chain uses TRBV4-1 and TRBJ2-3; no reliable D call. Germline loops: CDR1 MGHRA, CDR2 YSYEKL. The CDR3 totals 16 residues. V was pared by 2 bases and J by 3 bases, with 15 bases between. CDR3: CASSQLDLVTTDTQYF. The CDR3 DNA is TGCGCCAGCAGCCAACTGGATCTAGTTACGACAGATACGCAGTATTTT.

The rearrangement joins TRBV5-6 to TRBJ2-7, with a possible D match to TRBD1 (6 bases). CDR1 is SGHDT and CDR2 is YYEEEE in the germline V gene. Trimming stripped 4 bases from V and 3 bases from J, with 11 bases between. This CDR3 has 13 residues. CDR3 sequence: CASSMDSLYEQYF. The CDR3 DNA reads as TGTGCCAGCAGCATGGACAGCCTCTACGAGCAGTACTTC.

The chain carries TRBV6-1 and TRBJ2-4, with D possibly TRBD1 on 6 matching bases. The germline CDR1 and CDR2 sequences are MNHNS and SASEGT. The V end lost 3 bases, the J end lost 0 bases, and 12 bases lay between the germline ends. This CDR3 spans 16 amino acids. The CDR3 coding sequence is TGTGCCAGCAGTGACGTCGGACAGCTAGCCAAAAACATTCAGTACTTC. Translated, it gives CASSDVGQLAKNIQYF.

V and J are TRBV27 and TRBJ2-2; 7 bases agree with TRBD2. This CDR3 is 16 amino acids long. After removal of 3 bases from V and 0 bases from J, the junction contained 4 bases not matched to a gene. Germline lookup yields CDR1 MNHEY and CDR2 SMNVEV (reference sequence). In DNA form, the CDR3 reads TGTGCCAGCAGTTTCCTAGCGGTAGCGAACACCGGGGAGCTGTTTTTT. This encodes CASSFLAVANTGELFF.

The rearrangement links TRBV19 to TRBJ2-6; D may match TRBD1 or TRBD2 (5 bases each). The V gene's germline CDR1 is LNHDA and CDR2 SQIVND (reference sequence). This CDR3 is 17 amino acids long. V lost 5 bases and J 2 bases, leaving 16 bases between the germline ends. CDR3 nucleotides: TGTGCCAGTAGTGGAGGAGGTCAAGGGGCTGGGGCCAACGTCCTGACTTTC. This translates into CASSGGGQGAGANVLTF.

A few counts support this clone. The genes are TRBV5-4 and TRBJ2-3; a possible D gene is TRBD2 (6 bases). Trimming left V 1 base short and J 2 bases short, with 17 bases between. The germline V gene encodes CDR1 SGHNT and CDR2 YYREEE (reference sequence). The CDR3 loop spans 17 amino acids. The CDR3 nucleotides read TGTGCCAGCAGCTTGCCCAGTGTGGGCGGGAACACAGATACGCAGTATTTT. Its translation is CASSLPSVGGNTDTQYF.

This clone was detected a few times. CDR3 bases: TGTGCCAGCAGTGACGTAGACAGGGGCACGATTCCCATTCAGTTCTTC. As protein: CASSDVDRGTIPIQFF. V is TRBV6-1 and J is TRBJ2-1, with 8 nucleotides matching TRBD1. Germline loops: CDR1 MNHNS, CDR2 SASEGT. The CDR3 contains 16 residues. V lost 3 bases and J lost 13; bases outside the gene matches: 17.

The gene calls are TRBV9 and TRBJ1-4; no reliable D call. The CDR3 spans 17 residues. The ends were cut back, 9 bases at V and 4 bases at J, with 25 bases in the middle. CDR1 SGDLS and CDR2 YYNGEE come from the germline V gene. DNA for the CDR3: TGTGCCAATCTCCTCGAGAGCCGCCTCAACTGTAATGAAAAACTGTTTTTT. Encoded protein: CANLLESRLNCNEKLFF.

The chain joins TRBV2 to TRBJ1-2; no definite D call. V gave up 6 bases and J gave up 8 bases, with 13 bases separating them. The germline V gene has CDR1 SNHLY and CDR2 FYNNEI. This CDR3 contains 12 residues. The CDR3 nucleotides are TGTGCCAGCAGCCCTGAAGGGAGGGGCTACACCTTC. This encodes CASSPEGRGYTF.

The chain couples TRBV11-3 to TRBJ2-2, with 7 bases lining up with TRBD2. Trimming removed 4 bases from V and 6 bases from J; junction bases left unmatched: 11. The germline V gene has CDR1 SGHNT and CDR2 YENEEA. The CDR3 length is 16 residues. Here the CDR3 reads CASSSSRERGAGELFF. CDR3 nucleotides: TGTGCCAGCAGCTCCTCCCGGGAACGGGGGGCCGGGGAGCTGTTTTTT.

The CDR3 DNA is TGTGCCAGCAGTGCGTTACAGGGGGTAGGAGGCTACACCTTC. Translating gives CASSALQGVGGYTF. The chain combines TRBV2 with TRBJ1-2; 8 bases align to TRBD1. With V trimmed by 4 bases and J by 8 bases, 9 bases remained unmatched. The CDR3 sequence is 14 residues long. Germline loops: CDR1 SNHLY, CDR2 FYNNEI. The full variable domain, in which reference TRBV2 and TRBJ1-2 provide the parts outside the CDR3, is EPEVTQTPSHQVTQMGQEVILRCVPISNHLYFYWYRQILGQKVEFLVSFYNNEISEKSEIFDDQFSVERPDGSNFTLKIRSTKLEDSAMYFCASSALQGVGGYTFGSGTRLTVV.

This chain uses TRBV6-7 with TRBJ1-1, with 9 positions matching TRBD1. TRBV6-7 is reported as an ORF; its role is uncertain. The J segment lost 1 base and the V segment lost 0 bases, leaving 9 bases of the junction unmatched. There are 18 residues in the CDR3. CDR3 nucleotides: TGTGCCAGCAGTTACTCGACGGGACAGGGCCTGTCGAACACTGAAGCTTTCTTT. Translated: CASSYSTGQGLSNTEAFF.

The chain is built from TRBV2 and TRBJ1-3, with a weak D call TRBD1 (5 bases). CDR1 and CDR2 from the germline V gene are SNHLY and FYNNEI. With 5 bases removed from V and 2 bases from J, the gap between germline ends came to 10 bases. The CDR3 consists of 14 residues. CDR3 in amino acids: CASSLGGPGNTIYF. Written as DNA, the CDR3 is TGTGCCAGCAGTCTGGGGGGACCTGGAAACACCATATATTTT. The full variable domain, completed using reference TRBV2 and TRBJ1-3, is EPEVTQTPSHQVTQMGQEVILRCVPISNHLYFYWYRQILGQKVEFLVSFYNNEISEKSEIFDDQFSVERPDGSNFTLKIRSTKLEDSAMYFCASSLGGPGNTIYFGEGSWLTVV.

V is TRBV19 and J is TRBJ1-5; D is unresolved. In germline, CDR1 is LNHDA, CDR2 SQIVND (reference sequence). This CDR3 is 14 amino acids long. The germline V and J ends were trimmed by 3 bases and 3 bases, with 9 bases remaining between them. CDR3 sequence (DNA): TGTGCCAGTAGTATCCCCAGACCCAATCAGCCCCAGCATTTT. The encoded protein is CASSIPRPNQPQHF.

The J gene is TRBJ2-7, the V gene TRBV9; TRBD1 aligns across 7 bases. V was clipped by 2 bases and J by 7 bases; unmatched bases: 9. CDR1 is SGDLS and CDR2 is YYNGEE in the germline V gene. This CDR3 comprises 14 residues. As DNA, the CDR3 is TGTGCCAGCAGCGTGAGACAGGGTGCCGTAGAGCAGTACTTC. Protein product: CASSVRQGAVEQYF.

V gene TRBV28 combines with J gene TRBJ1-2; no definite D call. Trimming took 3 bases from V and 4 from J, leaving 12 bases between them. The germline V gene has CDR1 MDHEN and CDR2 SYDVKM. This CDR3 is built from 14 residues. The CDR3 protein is CASSFEGGTYGYTF. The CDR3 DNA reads TGTGCCAGCAGTTTCGAAGGCGGAACCTATGGCTACACCTTC.

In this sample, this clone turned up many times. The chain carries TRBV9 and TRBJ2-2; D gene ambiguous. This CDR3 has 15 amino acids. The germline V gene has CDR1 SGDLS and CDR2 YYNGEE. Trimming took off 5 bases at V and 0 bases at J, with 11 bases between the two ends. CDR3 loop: CASSLQSANTGELFF. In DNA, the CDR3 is TGTGCCAGCAGTTTACAGAGCGCGAACACCGGGGAGCTGTTTTTT.

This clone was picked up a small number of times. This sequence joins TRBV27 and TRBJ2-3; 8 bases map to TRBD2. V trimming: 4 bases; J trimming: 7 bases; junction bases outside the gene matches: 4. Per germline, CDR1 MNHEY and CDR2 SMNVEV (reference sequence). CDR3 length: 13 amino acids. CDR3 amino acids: CASSSGGVYTQYF. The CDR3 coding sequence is TGTGCCAGCAGTTCCGGGGGGGTCTATACGCAGTATTTT.